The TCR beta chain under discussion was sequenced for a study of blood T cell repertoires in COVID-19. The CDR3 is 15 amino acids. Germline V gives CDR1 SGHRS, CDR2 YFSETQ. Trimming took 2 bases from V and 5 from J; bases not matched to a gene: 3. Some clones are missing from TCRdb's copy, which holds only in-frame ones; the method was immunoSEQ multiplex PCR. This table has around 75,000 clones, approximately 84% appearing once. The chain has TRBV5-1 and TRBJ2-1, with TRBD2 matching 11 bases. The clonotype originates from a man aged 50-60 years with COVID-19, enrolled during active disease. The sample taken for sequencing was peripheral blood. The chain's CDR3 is CASSFLAGGNNEQFF. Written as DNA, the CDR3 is TGCGCCAGCAGCTTCCTAGCGGGGGGCAACAATGAGCAGTTCTTC. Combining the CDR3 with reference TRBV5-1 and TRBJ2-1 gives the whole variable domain KAGVTQTPRYLIKTRGQQVTLSCSPISGHRSVSWYQQTPGQGLQFLFEYFSETQRNKGNFPGRFSGRQFSNSRSEMNVSTLELGDSALYLCASSFLAGGNNEQFFGPGTRLTVL.